The 10 T cell receptor beta chains listed next were all sequenced from one sample in a study of CD8 T cells in Susac syndrome. Random hexamers were used to reverse transcribe 0.5 to 1 ug of RNA. TCRdb independently ran MiXCR on the immunoSEQ multiplex PCR reads; one entry per CDR3 protein. The sample has 150,000 to 200,000 distinct CDR3 sequences; about 93% are singletons. Sequencing was performed on CD4+ T cells from PBMCs. These TCRs come from a human donor in good health.

This chain uses TRBV21-1 with TRBJ2-1; TRBD1 was called by the table and not checked on the DNA. TRBV21-1 is a pseudogene. CDR3 length: 15 residues. Written as DNA, the CDR3 is TGTGCCAGCAGCAAACCGGACAGGGCGAGCAATGAGCAGTTCTTC. This sequence encodes CASSKPDRASNEQFF.

This rearrangement joins TRBV6-6 to TRBJ2-1; 9 bases are a match to TRBD2. Germline V gene data show CDR1 as MNHNY and CDR2 as SVGAGI (reference sequence). J lost 10 bases, V lost 6 bases, and 13 bases had no gene match. The CDR3 consists of 15 residues. CDR3 in amino acids: CASSPWGGGAGEQFF. DNA for the CDR3: TGTGCCAGCAGCCCTTGGGGCGGGGGGGCTGGCGAGCAGTTCTTC.

This clonotype was seen only once. The rearrangement uses TRBV5-4 and TRBJ1-4; 7 bases fit TRBD1. Germline CDR1 and CDR2: SGHNT and YYREEE (reference sequence). Unmatched junction bases numbered 16, after V lost 6 bases and J lost 2 bases. The CDR3 has 18 amino acids. The CDR3 DNA follows: TGTGCCAGCACCACCCCCCTAAGGTTACAGGGGACTAATGAAAAACTGTTTTTT. Amino acid sequence: CASTTPLRLQGTNEKLFF.

The gene calls are TRBV9 and TRBJ2-3; D might be TRBD2 (5 bases). There are 14 residues in the CDR3. Trimming shortened V by 4 bases and J by 9 bases, and 18 bases separated the two germline ends. CDR1 SGDLS and CDR2 YYNGEE come from the germline V gene. The CDR3 DNA reads as TGTGCCAGCAGCCCCCGGGGAAGGGATGACACGCAGTATTTT. The encoded protein is CASSPRGRDDTQYF. Full variable domain (outside the CDR3, taken from reference TRBV9 and TRBJ2-3): DSGVTQTPKHLITATGQRVTLRCSPRSGDLSVYWYQQSLDQGLQFLIQYYNGEERAKGNILERFSAQQFPDLHSELNLSSLELGDSALYFCASSPRGRDDTQYFGPGTRLTVL.

The rearrangement uses TRBV9 and TRBJ1-6; maybe TRBD1 (5 bases). The CDR3 is made up of 15 amino acids. The V end was cut by 0 bases, the J end by 7 bases, with 11 bases between. Germline V gene lookup returns CDR1 SGDLS and CDR2 YYNGEE. The chain's CDR3 is CASSVGTSTNSPLHF. Written as DNA, the CDR3 is TGTGCCAGCAGCGTAGGGACATCGACGAATTCACCCCTCCACTTT. The complete variable domain, with remaining parts taken from reference TRBV9 and TRBJ1-6, reads DSGVTQTPKHLITATGQRVTLRCSPRSGDLSVYWYQQSLDQGLQFLIQYYNGEERAKGNILERFSAQQFPDLHSELNLSSLELGDSALYFCASSVGTSTNSPLHFGNGTRLTVT.

The chain couples TRBV2 to TRBJ1-2; D is uncertain. Germline loops: CDR1 SNHLY, CDR2 FYNNEI. The CDR3 covers 10 residues. Trimming shortened V by 3 bases and J by 6 bases, and 2 bases separated the two germline ends. Here the CDR3 reads CASSDNGYTF. CDR3 nucleotides: TGTGCCAGCAGTGACAATGGCTACACCTTC.

The chain joins TRBV5-1 to TRBJ2-5; either TRBD1 or TRBD2 may supply D (6 bases each). CDR3 length equals 14 residues. Trimming cost V 5 bases and J 4 bases, with 15 bases left between them. Germline loops: CDR1 SGHRS, CDR2 YFSETQ. CDR3 DNA: TGCGCCAGCAGAGAACTAGGGGGAGGAGAGACCCAGTACTTC. It encodes CASRELGGGETQYF.

The chain combines TRBV13 with TRBJ1-3; D ambiguous. V shed 1 base and J shed 0 bases, with 13 bases lying between them. CDR1 and CDR2 from the germline V gene are PRHDT and FYEKMQ (reference sequence). The CDR3 has 17 amino acids. The CDR3 DNA reads as TGTGCCAGCAGCTTAGAATTGTTTGGGAGCTCTGGAAACACCATATATTTT. Its translation: CASSLELFGSSGNTIYF. The whole variable domain, filled in from reference TRBV13 and TRBJ1-3, reads AAGVIQSPRHLIKEKRETATLKCYPIPRHDTVYWYQQGPGQDPQFLISFYEKMQSDKGSIPDRFSAQQFSDYHSELNMSSLELGDSALYFCASSLELFGSSGNTIYFGEGSWLTVV.

This rearrangement joins TRBV5-1 to TRBJ2-5, with D unclear. The V end was cut by 3 bases, the J end by 2 bases, with 5 bases between. This CDR3 contains 12 residues. The germline gives CDR1 SGHRS, CDR2 YFSETQ. The CDR3 loop is CASSSHQETQYF. CDR3 DNA: TGCGCCAGCAGCTCCCATCAAGAGACCCAGTACTTC.

CDR3 coding DNA: TGTGCCAGCAGTGAGCGTTCTACTAGCGGGCACGAGCAGTACTTC. It specifies CASSERSTSGHEQYF. V is TRBV2 and J is TRBJ2-7; 9 bases are a match to TRBD2. Germline loops: CDR1 SNHLY, CDR2 FYNNEI. Trimming cost V 3 bases and J 5 bases; bases outside gene matches: 8. The CDR3 loop spans 15 amino acids.